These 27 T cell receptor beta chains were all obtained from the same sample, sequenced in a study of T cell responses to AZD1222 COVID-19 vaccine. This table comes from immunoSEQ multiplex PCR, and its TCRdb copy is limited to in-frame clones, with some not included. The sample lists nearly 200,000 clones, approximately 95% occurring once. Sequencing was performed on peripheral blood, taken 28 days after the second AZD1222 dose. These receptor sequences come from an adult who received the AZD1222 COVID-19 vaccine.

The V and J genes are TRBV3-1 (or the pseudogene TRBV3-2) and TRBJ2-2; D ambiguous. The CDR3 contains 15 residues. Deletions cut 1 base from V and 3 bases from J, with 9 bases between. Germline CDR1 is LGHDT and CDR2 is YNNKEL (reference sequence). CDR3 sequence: CASSQGQDHTGELFF. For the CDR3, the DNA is TGTGCCAGCAGCCAAGGGCAGGACCACACCGGGGAGCTGTTTTTT.

CDR3: CASHPRTGDFGYTF. The CDR3 DNA reads TGTGCCAGTCACCCCCGGACAGGGGATTTTGGCTACACCTTC. This chain joins TRBV19 and TRBJ1-2, with TRBD1 matching over 9 bases. The CDR3 has 14 residues. V shed 8 bases and J 7 bases; nucleotides not matched to a gene: 11. Germline assignment: CDR1 LNHDA and CDR2 SQIVND (reference sequence).

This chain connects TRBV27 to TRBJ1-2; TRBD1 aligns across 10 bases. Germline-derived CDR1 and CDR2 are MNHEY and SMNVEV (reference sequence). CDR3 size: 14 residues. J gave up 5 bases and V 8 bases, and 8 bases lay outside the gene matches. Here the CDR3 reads CASRRQGARYGYTF. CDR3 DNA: TGTGCCAGCCGGAGACAGGGGGCGAGATATGGCTACACCTTC.

This chain's CDR3 is CASSPTGADYGYTF. The CDR3 bases are TGTGCCAGCTCACCAACGGGGGCAGACTATGGCTACACCTTC. The chain has TRBV18 and TRBJ1-2, with D possibly being TRBD1 (6 bases). V gave up 2 bases and J gave up 3 bases, with 10 bases separating them. Germline lookup yields CDR1 KGHSH and CDR2 LQKENI. The CDR3 totals 14 residues.

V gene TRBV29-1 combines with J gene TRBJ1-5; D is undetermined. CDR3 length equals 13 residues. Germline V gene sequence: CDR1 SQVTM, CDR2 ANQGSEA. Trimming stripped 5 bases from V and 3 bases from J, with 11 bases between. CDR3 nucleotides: TGCAGCGTTCAATGGGCGGACAATCAGCCCCAGCATTTT. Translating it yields CSVQWADNQPQHF. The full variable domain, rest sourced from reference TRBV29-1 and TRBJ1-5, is SAVISQKPSRDICQRGTSLTIQCQVDSQVTMMFWYRQQPGQSLTLIATANQGSEATYESGFVIDKFPISRPNLTFSTLTVSNMSPEDSSIYLCSVQWADNQPQHFGDGTRLSIL.

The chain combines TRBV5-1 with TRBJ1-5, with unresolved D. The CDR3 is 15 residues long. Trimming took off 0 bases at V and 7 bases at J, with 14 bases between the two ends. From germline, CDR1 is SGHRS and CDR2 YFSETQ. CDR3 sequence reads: CASSLDGSRGQPQHF. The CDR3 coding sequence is TGCGCCAGCAGCTTGGATGGGAGCCGAGGGCAGCCCCAGCATTTT.

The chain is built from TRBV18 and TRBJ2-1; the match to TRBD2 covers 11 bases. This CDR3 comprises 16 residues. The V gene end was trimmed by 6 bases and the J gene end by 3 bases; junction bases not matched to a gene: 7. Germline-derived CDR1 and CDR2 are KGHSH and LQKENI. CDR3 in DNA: TGTGCCAGCTCGCCTCCTAGCGGGGGGCTCTACAATGAGCAGTTCTTC. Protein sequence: CASSPPSGGLYNEQFF.

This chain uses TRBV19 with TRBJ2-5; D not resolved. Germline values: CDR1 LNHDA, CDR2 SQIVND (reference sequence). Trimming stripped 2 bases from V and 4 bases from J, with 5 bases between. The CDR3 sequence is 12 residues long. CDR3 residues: CASSIIGETQYF. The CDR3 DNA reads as TGTGCCAGTAGTATAATAGGAGAGACCCAGTACTTC.

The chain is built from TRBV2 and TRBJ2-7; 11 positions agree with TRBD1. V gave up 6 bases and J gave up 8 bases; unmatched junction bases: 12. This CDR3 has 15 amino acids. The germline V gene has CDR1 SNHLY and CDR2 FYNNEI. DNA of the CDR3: TGTGCCAGCAGCCCCTCCCCGGACAGGGGGCAAAAGCAGTACTTC. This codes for CASSPSPDRGQKQYF.

The CDR3 is CAWTTLPQGLGEKLFF. The CDR3 DNA sequence: TGTGCCTGGACCACACTGCCGCAGGGCTTAGGTGAAAAACTGTTTTTT. The rearrangement links TRBV30 to TRBJ1-4; a weak D match, TRBD1 (5 bases). This CDR3 comprises 16 residues. Per germline, CDR1 GTSNPN and CDR2 SVGIG (reference sequence). The germline V and J ends were trimmed by 4 bases and 7 bases, with 22 bases remaining between them.

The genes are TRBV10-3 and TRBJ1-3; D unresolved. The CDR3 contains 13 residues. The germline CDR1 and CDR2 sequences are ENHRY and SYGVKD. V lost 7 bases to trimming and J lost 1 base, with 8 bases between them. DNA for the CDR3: TGTGCCATCACCGGTAGTTCTGGAAACACCATATATTTT. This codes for CAITGSSGNTIYF.

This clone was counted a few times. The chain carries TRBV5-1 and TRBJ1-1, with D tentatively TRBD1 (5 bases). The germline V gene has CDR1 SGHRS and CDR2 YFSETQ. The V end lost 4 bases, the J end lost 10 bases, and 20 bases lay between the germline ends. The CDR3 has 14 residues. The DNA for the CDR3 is TGCGCCAGCAGCGCCGGGACTTCGTACGCTTTAGCTTTCTTT. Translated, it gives CASSAGTSYALAFF.

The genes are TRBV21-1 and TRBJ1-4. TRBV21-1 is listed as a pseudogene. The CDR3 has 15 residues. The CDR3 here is CASSQRRRINEKLFF. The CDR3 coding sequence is TGTGCCAGCTCCCAACGGAGACGGATTAATGAAAAACTGTTTTTT.

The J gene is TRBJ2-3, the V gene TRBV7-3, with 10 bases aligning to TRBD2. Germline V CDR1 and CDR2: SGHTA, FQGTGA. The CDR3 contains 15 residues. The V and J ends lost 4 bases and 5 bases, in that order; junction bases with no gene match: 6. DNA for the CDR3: TGTGCCAGCAGCTACGAGCGGGGGGGCGTAGATACGCAGTATTTT. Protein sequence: CASSYERGGVDTQYF.

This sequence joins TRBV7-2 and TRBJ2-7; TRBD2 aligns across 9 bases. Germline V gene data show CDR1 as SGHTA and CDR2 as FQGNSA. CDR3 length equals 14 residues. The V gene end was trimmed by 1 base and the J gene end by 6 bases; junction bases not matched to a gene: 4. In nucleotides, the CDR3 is TGTGCCAGCAGCTTAGGGACTAGCGCGCCCGAGCAGTACTTC. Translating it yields CASSLGTSAPEQYF. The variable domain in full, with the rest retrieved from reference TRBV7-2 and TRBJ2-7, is GAGVSQSPSNKVTEKGKDVELRCDPISGHTALYWYRQSLGQGLEFLIYFQGNSAPDKSGLPSDRFSAERTGGSVSTLTIQRTQQEDSAVYLCASSLGTSAPEQYFGPGTRLTVT.

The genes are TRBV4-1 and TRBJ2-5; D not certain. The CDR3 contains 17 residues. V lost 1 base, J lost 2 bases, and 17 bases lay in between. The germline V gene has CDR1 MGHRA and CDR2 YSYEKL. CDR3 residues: CASSQVGKRDVQETQYF. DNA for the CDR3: TGCGCCAGCAGCCAAGTGGGTAAAAGGGATGTGCAAGAGACCCAGTACTTC.

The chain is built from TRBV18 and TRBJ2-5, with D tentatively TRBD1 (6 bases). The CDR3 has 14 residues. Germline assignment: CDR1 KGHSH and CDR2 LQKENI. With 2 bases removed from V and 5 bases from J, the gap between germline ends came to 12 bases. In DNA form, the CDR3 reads TGTGCCAGCTCACCAGGGGGCGTGGTGGAGACCCAGTACTTC. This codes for CASSPGGVVETQYF.

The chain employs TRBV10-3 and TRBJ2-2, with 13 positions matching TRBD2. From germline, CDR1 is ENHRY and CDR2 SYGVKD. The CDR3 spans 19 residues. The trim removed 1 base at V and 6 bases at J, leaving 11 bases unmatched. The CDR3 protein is CAISEYWTSGGQGPGELFF. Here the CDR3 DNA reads TGTGCCATCAGTGAGTATTGGACTAGCGGGGGCCAAGGACCCGGGGAGCTGTTTTTT.

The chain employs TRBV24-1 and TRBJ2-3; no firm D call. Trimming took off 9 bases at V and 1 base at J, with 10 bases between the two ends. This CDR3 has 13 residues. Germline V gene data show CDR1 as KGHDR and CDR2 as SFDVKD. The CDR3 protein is CATQDGRTDTQYF. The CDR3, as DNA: TGTGCCACCCAGGACGGACGCACAGATACGCAGTATTTT.

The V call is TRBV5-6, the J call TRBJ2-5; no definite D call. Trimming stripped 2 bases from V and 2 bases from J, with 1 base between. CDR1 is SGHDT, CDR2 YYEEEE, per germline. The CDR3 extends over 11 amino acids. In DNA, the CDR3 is TGTGCCAGCAGCTTACAAGAGACCCAGTACTTC. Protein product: CASSLQETQYF. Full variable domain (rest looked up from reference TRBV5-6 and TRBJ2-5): DAGVTQSPTHLIKTRGQQVTLRCSPKSGHDTVSWYQQALGQGPQFIFQYYEEEERQRGNFPDRFSGHQFPNYSSELNVNALLLGDSALYLCASSLQETQYFGPGTRLLVL.

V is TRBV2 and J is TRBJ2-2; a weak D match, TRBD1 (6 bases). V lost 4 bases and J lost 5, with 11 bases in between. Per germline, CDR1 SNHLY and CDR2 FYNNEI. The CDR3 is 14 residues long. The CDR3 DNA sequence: TGTGCCAGCAGTGCCTACAGGGAAACCGGGGAGCTGTTTTTT. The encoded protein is CASSAYRETGELFF. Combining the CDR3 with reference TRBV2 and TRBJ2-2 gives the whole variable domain EPEVTQTPSHQVTQMGQEVILRCVPISNHLYFYWYRQILGQKVEFLVSFYNNEISEKSEIFDDQFSVERPDGSNFTLKIRSTKLEDSAMYFCASSAYRETGELFFGEGSRLTVL.

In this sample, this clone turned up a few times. The CDR3, as DNA: TGCGCCAGCACCCTGTGGGGGCCCCTACCTGGAAACACCATATATTTT. This gives the protein CASTLWGPLPGNTIYF. The gene calls are TRBV5-1 and TRBJ1-3; D possibly corresponds to TRBD1 (6 bases). This CDR3 has 16 residues. Germline V gene sequence: CDR1 SGHRS, CDR2 YFSETQ. V lost 6 bases and J 2 bases, leaving 18 bases between the germline ends. Complete variable domain (other parts from reference TRBV5-1 and TRBJ1-3): KAGVTQTPRYLIKTRGQQVTLSCSPISGHRSVSWYQQTPGQGLQFLFEYFSETQRNKGNFPGRFSGRQFSNSRSEMNVSTLELGDSALYLCASTLWGPLPGNTIYFGEGSWLTVV.

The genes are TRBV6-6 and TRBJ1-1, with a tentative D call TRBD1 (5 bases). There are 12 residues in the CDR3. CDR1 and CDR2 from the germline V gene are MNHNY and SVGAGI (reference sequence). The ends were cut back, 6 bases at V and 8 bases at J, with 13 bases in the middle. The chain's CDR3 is CASSEIDREAFF. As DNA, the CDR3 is TGTGCCAGCAGCGAGATAGACAGAGAAGCTTTCTTT.

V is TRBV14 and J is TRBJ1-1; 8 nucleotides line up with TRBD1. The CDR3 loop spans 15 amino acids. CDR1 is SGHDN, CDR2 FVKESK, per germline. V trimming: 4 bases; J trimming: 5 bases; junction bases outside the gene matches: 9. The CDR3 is CASSPRDRLRTEAFF. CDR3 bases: TGTGCCAGCAGCCCGAGGGACAGGCTTCGGACTGAAGCTTTCTTT.

Here the CDR3 DNA reads TGTGCCAGCAGCACCAGGGGGCGGGAGACCCAGTACTTC. Its translation is CASSTRGRETQYF. V is TRBV3-1 (or the pseudogene TRBV3-2) and J is TRBJ2-5; 8 nucleotides agree with TRBD1. With V trimmed by 5 bases and J by 5 bases, 4 bases remained unmatched. Germline CDR1 LGHDT, CDR2 YNNKEL (reference sequence). The CDR3 sequence is 13 residues long.

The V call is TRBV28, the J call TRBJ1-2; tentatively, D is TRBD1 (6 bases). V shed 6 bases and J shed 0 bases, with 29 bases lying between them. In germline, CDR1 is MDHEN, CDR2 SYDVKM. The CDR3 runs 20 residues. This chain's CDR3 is CASSTNLIGRPGHTNYGYTF. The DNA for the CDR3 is TGTGCCAGCAGCACAAACCTCATCGGACGGCCGGGACACACTAACTATGGCTACACCTTC.

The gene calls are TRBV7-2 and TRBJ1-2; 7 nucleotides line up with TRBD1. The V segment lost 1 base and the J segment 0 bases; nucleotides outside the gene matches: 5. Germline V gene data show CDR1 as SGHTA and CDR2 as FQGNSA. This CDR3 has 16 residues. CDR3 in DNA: TGTGCCAGCAGCTTAGTTATGGGGACAGCTAACTATGGCTACACCTTC. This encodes CASSLVMGTANYGYTF.